This TCR beta chain was recovered during a study of T-cell memory formation after mild COVID-19. With constant-segment primers, 5'RACE yielded cDNA libraries of TCR alpha and TCR beta that carried sample barcodes and UMIs. TCRdb used MiXCR to reprocess the 5' RACE reads, holding one entry per CDR3 protein. The table records around 530,000 distinct CDR3 sequences, less than 25% of them present only once. V lost 4 bases and J 2 bases, leaving 9 bases between the germline ends. Germline CDR1 is SQVTM and CDR2 is ANQGSEA. CDR3 length: 13 amino acids. This clonotype was counted only a few times. The clonotype comes from an adult woman who had mild COVID-19 (a few samples of this study predate the infection). Cell type and time point are not known. The chain employs TRBV29-1 and TRBJ2-1; D unresolved. The sequenced material came from PBMCs or a T cell subset sorted from them (not recorded which). The CDR3 DNA is TGCAGCGTTGTAGGAAGTCCCTACAATGAGCAGTTCTTC. Translation gives CSVVGSPYNEQFF.